The clone carrying this T cell receptor beta chain appeared many times. Germline V gene lookup returns CDR1 SNHLY and CDR2 FYNNEI. The CDR3 length is 17 residues. The V end was cut by 7 bases, the J end by 0 bases, with 21 bases between. TCRdb recomputed calls from the RT-PCR reads with MiXCR, one row per CDR3 protein. The sample lists roughly 230,000 distinct CDR3 sequences, less than 15% occurring once. This entry is derived from a study of patients and donors after allogeneic stem cell transplantation. Sample: blood, either unsorted or a sorted T cell fraction (not recorded which). The rearrangement links TRBV2 to TRBJ1-2, with a tentative D call TRBD1 (5 bases). The source is a human donor who was either an allogeneic HSCT recipient or a stem cell or donor lymphocyte infusion donor (not recorded which). It is not recorded whose cells these are; they may come from a transplant donor. In DNA, the CDR3 is TGTGCCAGCAACGAGGGGCTAATTCCCTTTACTAACTATGGCTACACCTTC. Translation gives CASNEGLIPFTNYGYTF.